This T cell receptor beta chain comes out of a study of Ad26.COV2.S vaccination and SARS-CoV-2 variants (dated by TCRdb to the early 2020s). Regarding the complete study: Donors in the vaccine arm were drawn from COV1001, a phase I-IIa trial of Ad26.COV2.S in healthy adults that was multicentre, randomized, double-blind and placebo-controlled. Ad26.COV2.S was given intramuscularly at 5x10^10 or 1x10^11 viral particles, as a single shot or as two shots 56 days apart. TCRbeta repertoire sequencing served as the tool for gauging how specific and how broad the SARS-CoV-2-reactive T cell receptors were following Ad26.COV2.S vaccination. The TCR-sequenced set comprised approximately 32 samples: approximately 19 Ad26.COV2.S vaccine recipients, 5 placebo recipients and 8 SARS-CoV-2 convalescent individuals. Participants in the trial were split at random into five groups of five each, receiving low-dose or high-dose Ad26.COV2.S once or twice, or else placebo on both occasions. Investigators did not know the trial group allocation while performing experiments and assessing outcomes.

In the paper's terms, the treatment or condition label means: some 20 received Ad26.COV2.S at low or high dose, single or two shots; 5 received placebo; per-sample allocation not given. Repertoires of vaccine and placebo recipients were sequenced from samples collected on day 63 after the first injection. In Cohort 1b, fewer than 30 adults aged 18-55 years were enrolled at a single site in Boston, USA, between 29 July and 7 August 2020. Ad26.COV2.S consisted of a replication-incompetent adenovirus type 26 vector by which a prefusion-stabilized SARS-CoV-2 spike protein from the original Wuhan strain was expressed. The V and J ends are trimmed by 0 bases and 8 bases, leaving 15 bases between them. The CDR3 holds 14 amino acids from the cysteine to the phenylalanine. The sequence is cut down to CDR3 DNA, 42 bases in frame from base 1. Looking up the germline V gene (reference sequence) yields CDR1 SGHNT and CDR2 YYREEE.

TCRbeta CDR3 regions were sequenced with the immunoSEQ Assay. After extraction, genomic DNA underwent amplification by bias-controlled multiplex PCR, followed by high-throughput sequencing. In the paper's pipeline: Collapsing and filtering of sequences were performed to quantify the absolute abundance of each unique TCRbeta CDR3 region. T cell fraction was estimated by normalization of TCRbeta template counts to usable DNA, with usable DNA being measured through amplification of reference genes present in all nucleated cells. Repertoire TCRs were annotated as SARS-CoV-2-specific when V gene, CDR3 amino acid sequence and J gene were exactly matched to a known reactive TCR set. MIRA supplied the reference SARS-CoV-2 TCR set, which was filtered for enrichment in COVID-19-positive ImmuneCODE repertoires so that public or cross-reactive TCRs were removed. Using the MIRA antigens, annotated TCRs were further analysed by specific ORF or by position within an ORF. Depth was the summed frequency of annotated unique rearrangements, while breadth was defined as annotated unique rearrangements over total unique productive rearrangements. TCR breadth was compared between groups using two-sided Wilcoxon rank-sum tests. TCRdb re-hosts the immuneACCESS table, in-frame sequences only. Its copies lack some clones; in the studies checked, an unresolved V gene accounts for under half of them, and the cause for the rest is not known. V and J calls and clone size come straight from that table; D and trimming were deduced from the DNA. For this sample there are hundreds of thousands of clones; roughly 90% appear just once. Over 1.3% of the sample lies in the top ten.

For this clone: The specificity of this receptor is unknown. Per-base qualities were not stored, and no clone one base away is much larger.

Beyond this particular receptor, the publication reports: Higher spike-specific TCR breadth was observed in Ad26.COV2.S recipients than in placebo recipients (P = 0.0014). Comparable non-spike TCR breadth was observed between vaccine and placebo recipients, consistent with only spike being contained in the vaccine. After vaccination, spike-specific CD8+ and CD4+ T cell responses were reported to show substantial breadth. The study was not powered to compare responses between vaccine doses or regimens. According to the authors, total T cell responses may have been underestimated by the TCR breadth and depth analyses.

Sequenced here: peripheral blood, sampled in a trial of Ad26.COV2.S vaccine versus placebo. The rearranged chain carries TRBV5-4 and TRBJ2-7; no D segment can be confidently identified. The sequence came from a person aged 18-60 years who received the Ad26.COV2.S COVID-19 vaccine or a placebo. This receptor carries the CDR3 CASSLGLGREQQYF. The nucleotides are TGTGCCAGCAGCTTGGGGCTTGGCCGCGAGCAGCAGTACTTC.